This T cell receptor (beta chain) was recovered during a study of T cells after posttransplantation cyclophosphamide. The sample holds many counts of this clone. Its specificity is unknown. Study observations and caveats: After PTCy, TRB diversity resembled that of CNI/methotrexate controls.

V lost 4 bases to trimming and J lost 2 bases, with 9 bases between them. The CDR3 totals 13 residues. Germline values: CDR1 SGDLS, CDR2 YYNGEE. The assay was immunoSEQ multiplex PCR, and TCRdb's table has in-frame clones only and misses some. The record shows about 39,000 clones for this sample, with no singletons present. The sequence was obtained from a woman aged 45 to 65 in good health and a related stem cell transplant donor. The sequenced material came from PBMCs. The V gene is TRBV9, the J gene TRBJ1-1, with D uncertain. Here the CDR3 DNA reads TGTGCCAGCAGCACTAACCCTAACACTGAAGCTTTCTTT. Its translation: CASSTNPNTEAFF.